What follows are 31 T cell receptor beta chains derived from one specimen sequenced in a study of shared clonotypes between healthy human individuals. The table came from immunoSEQ multiplex PCR; TCRdb's copy has only in-frame clones and leaves some out. The table lists some 380,000 clones, 90% to 98% of them singletons. Sequencing used memory CD8+ T cells sorted from blood. Subset noted: CD45RO+ cells pooled with CCR7-negative TemRA cells. The receptors were sampled from a man between 25 and 39 years old in good health.

J is TRBJ2-1 and V is TRBV7-8, with TRBD2 identical over 9 bases. V lost 2 bases to trimming and J lost 4 bases; unmatched junction nucleotides: 6. The CDR3 length is 16 residues. In germline, CDR1 is SGHVS, CDR2 FQNEAQ. The CDR3 reads CASSLWREGRYNEQFF. The CDR3 DNA reads TGTGCCAGCAGCTTATGGCGGGAGGGCCGGTACAATGAGCAGTTCTTC.

The V gene is TRBV27, the J gene TRBJ2-4; D possibly corresponds to TRBD2 (6 bases). V lost 6 bases and J lost 3, with 15 bases in between. The CDR3 extends over 15 amino acids. Looked up from germline, CDR1 is MNHEY and CDR2 is SMNVEV (reference sequence). CDR3 nucleotides: TGTGCCAGCAGCAGTCCTTGGGACTTCAAAAACATTCAGTACTTC. Translation gives CASSSPWDFKNIQYF.

CDR3 protein: CASRTRGLTGELFF. The CDR3 region has the DNA TGTGCCAGCCGGACGCGGGGGCTCACCGGGGAGCTGTTTTTT. The V and J genes are TRBV13 and TRBJ2-2; TRBD2 might be the D (7 bases). This CDR3 region has 14 residues. Germline CDR1 reads PRHDT; CDR2 reads FYEKMQ (reference sequence). Trimming took off 8 bases at V and 4 bases at J, with 14 bases between the two ends.

The rearrangement uses TRBV28 and TRBJ2-4; no firm D call. V lost 1 base and J 3 bases, leaving 10 bases between the germline ends. The CDR3 spans 15 residues. CDR1 and CDR2 from the germline V gene are MDHEN and SYDVKM. DNA for the CDR3: TGTGCCAGCAGTTTATACCGGTCAGTCAAAAACATTCAGTACTTC. Amino acid sequence: CASSLYRSVKNIQYF. Drawing the rest from reference TRBV28 and TRBJ2-4, the complete variable domain is DVKVTQSSRYLVKRTGEKVFLECVQDMDHENMFWYRQDPGLGLRLIYFSYDVKMKEKGDIPEGYSVSREKKERFSLILESASTNQTSMYLCASSLYRSVKNIQYFGAGTRLSVL.

V and J are TRBV19 and TRBJ2-7, with 9 bases identical to TRBD1. The CDR3 covers 14 residues. The V segment lost 5 bases and the J segment 5 bases; nucleotides outside the gene matches: 7. CDR1 and CDR2 (germline): LNHDA, SQIVND (reference sequence). This CDR3 reads CASSSDRGGHEQYF. In DNA, the CDR3 is TGTGCCAGTAGTTCGGACAGGGGAGGACACGAGCAGTACTTC.

J is TRBJ2-3 and V is TRBV5-1; D unclear. Germline lookup yields CDR1 SGHRS and CDR2 YFSETQ. Trimming cost V 0 bases and J 0 bases, with 5 bases left between them. This CDR3 has 14 residues. CDR3 sequence: CASSLADSTDTQYF. The CDR3 bases are TGCGCCAGCAGCTTGGCCGATAGCACAGATACGCAGTATTTT.

V gene TRBV27 combines with J gene TRBJ1-1; TRBD1 might be the D (6 bases). This CDR3 region has 14 residues. Germline CDR1 MNHEY, CDR2 SMNVEV (reference sequence). The V end lost 4 bases, the J end lost 8 bases, and 17 bases lay between the germline ends. The chain's CDR3 is CASSSQSAGAEAFF. CDR3 nucleotides: TGTGCCAGCAGTTCTCAATCAGCAGGGGCCGAAGCTTTCTTT.

About this clone itself: The same CDR3 is also encoded by other DNA sequences in this sample. This chain's CDR3 is CAWSVQGAGNTIYF. CDR3 DNA: TGTGCCTGGAGTGTACAGGGGGCTGGAAACACCATATATTTT. The rearrangement joins TRBV30 to TRBJ1-3; 8 positions match TRBD1. CDR1 is GTSNPN and CDR2 is SVGIG in the germline V gene (reference sequence). The junction had 0 bases not matched to a gene; V was cut back by 0 bases and J by 2 bases. The CDR3 is made up of 14 amino acids.

The chain carries TRBV9 and TRBJ2-3; 7 positions match TRBD2. CDR1 is SGDLS, CDR2 YYNGEE, per germline. This CDR3 is 16 amino acids long. J gave up 3 bases and V 2 bases, and 9 bases lay outside the gene matches. The CDR3 reads CASSVRGRESTDTQYF. The CDR3 DNA is TGTGCCAGCAGCGTTCGTGGGAGGGAGAGTACAGATACGCAGTATTTT.

The chain employs TRBV4-2 and TRBJ2-3; 10 positions match TRBD2. Germline CDR1 and CDR2: LGHNA and YNFKEQ. The CDR3 contains 19 residues. J gave up 7 bases and V 0 bases, and 16 bases lay outside the gene matches. CDR3 amino acids: CASSQERAGGPGAVYTQYF. DNA of the CDR3: TGTGCCAGCAGCCAAGAGCGAGCGGGAGGGCCAGGGGCAGTGTATACGCAGTATTTT.

The J gene is TRBJ1-1, the V gene TRBV5-6, with D maybe TRBD1 (6 bases). V lost 2 bases and J lost 1, with 12 bases in between. Germline V lookup: CDR1 SGHDT, CDR2 YYEEEE. The CDR3 loop spans 15 amino acids. DNA of the CDR3: TGTGCCAGCAGCTTACTTCTGGGGGCGAACACTGAAGCTTTCTTT. Translation: CASSLLLGANTEAFF. Based on the CDR3 plus reference TRBV5-6 and TRBJ1-1, the full variable domain is DAGVTQSPTHLIKTRGQQVTLRCSPKSGHDTVSWYQQALGQGPQFIFQYYEEEERQRGNFPDRFSGHQFPNYSSELNVNALLLGDSALYLCASSLLLGANTEAFFGQGTRLTVV.

The rearrangement links TRBV6-5 to TRBJ2-1; no clear D gene. The CDR3 length is 14 residues. The V gene lost 0 bases and the J gene lost 8 bases, with 11 bases spanning the gap. Germline CDR1 and CDR2: MNHEY and SVGAGI. The CDR3 loop reads CASSYSSGWDEQFF. In nucleotides, the CDR3 is TGTGCCAGCAGTTACTCGTCAGGATGGGATGAGCAGTTCTTC.

The CDR3 DNA reads TGTGCCAGCAGGAAGAGGGGGGCAGGCCTCACGAATTCACCCCTCCACTTT. It yields the protein CASRKRGAGLTNSPLHF. The chain carries TRBV2 and TRBJ1-6; perhaps TRBD1 as D (6 bases). Germline-derived CDR1 and CDR2 are SNHLY and FYNNEI. V lost 6 bases and J 7 bases, leaving 22 bases between the germline ends. CDR3 length: 17 amino acids.

The rearrangement joins TRBV10-2 to TRBJ2-7, with D possibly called TRBD1 or TRBD2 (6 bases each). The germline gives CDR1 WSHSY, CDR2 SAAADI. The V end lost 6 bases, the J end lost 4 bases, and 34 bases lay between the germline ends. The CDR3 loop spans 20 amino acids. The CDR3 DNA sequence: TGCGCCAGCAGAGGTTGGGGGCAGGACCTTCCGGGACTCGACTTGTACGAGCAGTACTTC. It codes for CASRGWGQDLPGLDLYEQYF.

The chain joins TRBV4-1 to TRBJ2-7; 9 nucleotides agree with TRBD1. The V gene end was trimmed by 2 bases and the J gene end by 7 bases; junction bases not matched to a gene: 15. Germline V lookup: CDR1 MGHRA, CDR2 YSYEKL. The CDR3 is made up of 17 amino acids. In DNA form, the CDR3 reads TGCGCCAGCAGCCAATATGGGACAGGGACGGTTTTGGGTGAGCAGTACTTC. This translates into CASSQYGTGTVLGEQYF.

This chain uses TRBV2 with TRBJ2-1; TRBD2 matches 9 bases. Germline V CDR1 and CDR2: SNHLY, FYNNEI. The CDR3 is 14 residues long. After removal of 7 bases from V and 6 bases from J, the junction contained 7 bases not matched to a gene. The CDR3 DNA sequence: TGTGCCAGCACGGTAGTAGCGGGAGTCAATGAGCAGTTCTTC. This codes for CASTVVAGVNEQFF.

V and J are TRBV5-8 and TRBJ1-3; D remains unclear. V was cut by 2 bases and J by 3 bases, with 9 bases left in between. CDR1 is SGHTS and CDR2 is YDEGEE in the germline V gene. CDR3 length: 14 residues. The CDR3 sequence: CASSFPAGGNTIYF. CDR3 nucleotides: TGTGCCAGCAGCTTTCCGGCAGGTGGAAACACCATATATTTT.

The CDR3 DNA follows: TGTGCCAGCAGCTTAGTAGGTTTGAACACTGAAGCTTTCTTT. This translates into CASSLVGLNTEAFF. The J gene is TRBJ1-1, the V gene TRBV13; D unresolved. V lost 1 base, J lost 0 bases, and 6 bases lay in between. The CDR3 is 14 amino acids. CDR1 PRHDT and CDR2 FYEKMQ come from the germline V gene (reference sequence).

This chain uses TRBV11-1 with TRBJ2-2; D is undetermined. Trimming pared 5 bases from V and 6 bases from J, leaving 19 bases between. The germline V gene has CDR1 SGHAT and CDR2 FQDESV (reference sequence). This CDR3 comprises 16 residues. CDR3 protein: CASSPGSLNLPGELFF. In nucleotides, the CDR3 is TGTGCCAGCAGCCCCGGTTCACTAAACCTTCCCGGGGAGCTGTTTTTT.

As concerns this clone: The identical CDR3 is also encoded by other nucleotide sequences in the sample. The chain is built from TRBV28 and TRBJ2-6, with 7 nucleotides matching TRBD2. From germline, CDR1 is MDHEN and CDR2 SYDVKM. CDR3 length: 15 amino acids. V dropped 3 bases and J dropped 3; count of bases not matched to a gene: 2. DNA of the CDR3: TGTGCCAGCAGTTTGGGAGGGAGTGGGGCCAACGTCCTGACTTTC. Translated: CASSLGGSGANVLTF.

Points on this clone: The sample contains more than one DNA sequence encoding this CDR3. The chain carries TRBV29-1 and TRBJ2-3; D gene uncertain. CDR1 is SQVTM and CDR2 is ANQGSEA in the germline V gene. The CDR3 loop spans 11 amino acids. V lost 3 bases and J 3 bases, leaving 4 bases between the germline ends. The CDR3 bases are TGCAGCGTTGACTCTACAGATACGCAGTATTTT. Its protein is CSVDSTDTQYF.

The chain combines TRBV9 with TRBJ1-2; TRBD1 matches at 7 bases. CDR1 and CDR2 (germline): SGDLS, YYNGEE. This CDR3 has 15 residues. V dropped 1 base and J dropped 4; count of bases not matched to a gene: 7. The CDR3 nucleotides read TGTGCCAGCAGCGTAACAGGGGCGCTATCCTATGGCTACACCTTC. It is translated as CASSVTGALSYGYTF.

The rearrangement links TRBV5-1 to TRBJ2-2; unclear D gene. CDR3 length equals 13 residues. Per germline, CDR1 SGHRS and CDR2 YFSETQ. Trimming stripped 4 bases from V and 4 bases from J, with 8 bases between. Here the CDR3 reads CASSKKVTGELFF. The DNA for the CDR3 is TGCGCCAGCAGCAAAAAGGTCACCGGGGAGCTGTTTTTT.

This chain connects TRBV10-3 to TRBJ2-1, with D perhaps matching TRBD1 (6 bases). The ends were cut back, 9 bases at V and 4 bases at J, with 16 bases in the middle. Germline V gives CDR1 ENHRY, CDR2 SYGVKD. This CDR3 is built from 14 residues. CDR3 nucleotide sequence: TGTGCCATAACACAGGGAGTAGGGTACAATGAGCAGTTCTTC. Protein sequence: CAITQGVGYNEQFF.

The genes are TRBV10-3 and TRBJ1-5, with D perhaps matching TRBD1 (6 bases). CDR3 length equals 16 residues. V shed 3 bases and J shed 1 base, with 13 bases lying between them. Germline assignment: CDR1 ENHRY and CDR2 SYGVKD. The chain's CDR3 is CAISDRGAGSNQPQHF. DNA for the CDR3: TGTGCCATCAGTGACAGGGGAGCTGGGAGCAATCAGCCCCAGCATTTT.

The chain recombines TRBV5-1 with TRBJ2-2, with 8 bases that match TRBD1. This CDR3 region has 16 residues. The J segment lost 4 bases and the V segment lost 0 bases, leaving 5 bases of the junction unmatched. The V gene's germline CDR1 is SGHRS and CDR2 YFSETQ. For the CDR3, the DNA is TGCGCCAGCAGCTTGGGGCAGGGGGCTATCACCGGGGAGCTGTTTTTT. Encoded protein: CASSLGQGAITGELFF.

The rearrangement joins TRBV7-2 to TRBJ1-3, with TRBD1 matching 7 bases. Germline CDR1 is SGHTA and CDR2 is FQGNSA. J lost 0 bases, V lost 5 bases, and 7 bases had no gene match. The CDR3 runs to 16 residues. The CDR3, as DNA: TGTGCCAGCAGCCCTGGGGACAGCCTCTCTGGAAACACCATATATTTT. Translated, it gives CASSPGDSLSGNTIYF.

This chain connects TRBV4-2 to TRBJ2-5, with 8 bases that match TRBD1. Losses at the gene ends were 4 bases for V and 3 bases for J; bases not matched to a gene: 4. The CDR3 contains 14 residues. Germline CDR1 LGHNA, CDR2 YNFKEQ. As DNA, the CDR3 is TGTGCCAGCAGCCGACAGGGGCAGGAAGAGACCCAGTACTTC. Translated, it gives CASSRQGQEETQYF.

CDR3 region: CASSLYDRTDTQYF. CDR3 coding DNA: TGTGCCAGCAGCTTATACGACCGCACAGATACGCAGTATTTT. This chain joins TRBV7-9 and TRBJ2-3; D is unresolved. Trimming took off 2 bases at V and 1 base at J, with 7 bases between the two ends. This CDR3 comprises 14 residues. Germline V CDR1 and CDR2: SEHNR, FQNEAQ (reference sequence).

In this sample, this clone turned up once. CDR3 protein: CASRAGTGFIGELFF. The CDR3 DNA sequence: TGTGCCAGCAGAGCCGGGACAGGGTTTATCGGGGAGCTGTTTTTT. This chain joins TRBV28 and TRBJ2-2, with TRBD1 matching 9 bases. Germline V CDR1 and CDR2: MDHEN, SYDVKM. The CDR3 has 15 residues. Trimming removed 6 bases from V and 7 bases from J; junction bases left unmatched: 9.

The chain recombines TRBV5-5 with TRBJ1-2; 10 bases map to TRBD1. Trimming took 4 bases from V and 6 from J; bases not matched to a gene: 6. Germline V lookup: CDR1 SGHKS, CDR2 YYEKEE (reference sequence). The CDR3 has 14 amino acids. In DNA, the CDR3 is TGTGCCAGCAGCCGCGACAGGGGGCGGGATGGCTACACCTTC. Translation: CASSRDRGRDGYTF.